This TCR beta chain was sequenced during a study of blood T cell repertoires in COVID-19. Turning to the study itself: Sources were T cells, B-cell-depleted T cells, or PBMCs; the material itself was cDNA or gDNA.

Exposed enrollees had met someone with a PCR-confirmed or clinician-diagnosed COVID-19 case at some point within the 2 weeks before study entry. Germline CDR1 and CDR2: LNHDA and SQIVND (reference sequence). V was pared by 3 bases and J by 5 bases, with 6 bases of the junction left unmatched. The CDR3 has 14 residues. In the original analysis: Reference gene primer amplification gave estimated nucleated cell counts. TCRdb's table, derived via immunoSEQ multiplex PCR, lists solely in-frame clones and lacks some. The D gene and trimming were derived from the DNA, and the V and J assignments and clone size from that table. The table includes about 430,000 clones, more than 70% detected once.

The sequence came from a woman aged 18-29 years who had been exposed to COVID-19. This sequence joins TRBV19 and TRBJ2-7; 8 bases align to TRBD2. Material: PBMCs or T cells enriched from blood (not recorded which). DNA of the CDR3: TGTGCCAGTAGTATTTCTAGCGGGCCCAACGAGCAGTACTTC. This codes for CASSISSGPNEQYF.